The clone carrying this T cell receptor (beta chain) showed up just once. Antigen specificity is unknown. This entry belongs to a study of CD8+ T cells in alopecia areata. Study-level findings and limits: Expanded CD8+ clones among the top 100, as well as scalp clonality, were significantly decreased by tofacitinib. Clonality exceeded that of normal scalp in lesional scalp, most notably in alopecia totalis/universalis.

Treatment described: oral pan-JAK inhibitor, 5-10 mg twice daily. After isolation, RNA underwent reverse transcription to generate cDNA as the sequencing template. Method: immunoSEQ multiplex PCR; TCRdb's copy keeps in-frame clones and lacks some. The data contain around 100,000 clones, around three fifths of them seen just once; the ten biggest clones take up about 3.7%. Trimming cost V 2 bases and J 3 bases, with 8 bases left between them. The CDR3 runs 13 residues. Germline CDR1 and CDR2: SGDLS and YYNGEE. The sequence came from a human donor with alopecia areata. J is TRBJ1-2 and V is TRBV9; TRBD1 might be the D (5 bases). The sample in question was CD4+ T cells sorted from blood, obtained at week 24, from a patient treated with tofacitinib. The CDR3 region is CASSVDTYYGYTF. The CDR3 region has the DNA TGTGCCAGCAGCGTGGACACGTACTATGGCTACACCTTC.